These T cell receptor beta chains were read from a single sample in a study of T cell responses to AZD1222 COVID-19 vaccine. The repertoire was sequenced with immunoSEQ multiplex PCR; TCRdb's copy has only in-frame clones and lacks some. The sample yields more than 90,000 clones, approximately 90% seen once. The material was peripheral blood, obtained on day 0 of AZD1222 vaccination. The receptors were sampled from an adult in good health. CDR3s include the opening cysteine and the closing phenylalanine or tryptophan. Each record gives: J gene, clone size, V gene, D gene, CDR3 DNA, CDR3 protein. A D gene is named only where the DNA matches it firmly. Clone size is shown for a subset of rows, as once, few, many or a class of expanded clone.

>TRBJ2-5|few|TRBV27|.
TGTGCCAGCAGTTTAAGGAGGGGATCGGAGACCCAGTACTTC
CASSLRRGSETQYF
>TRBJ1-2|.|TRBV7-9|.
TGTGCCAGCAGCTGGGTTTATGGCTACACCTTC
CASSWVYGYTF
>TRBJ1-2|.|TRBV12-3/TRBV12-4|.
TGTGCCAGCAGTTTCCAGGTTAACTATGGCTACACCTTC
CASSFQVNYGYTF
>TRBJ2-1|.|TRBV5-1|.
TGCGCCAGCAGCTTAGGGGTAGTCTCGGGAGATGAGCAGTTCTTC
CASSLGVVSGDEQFF
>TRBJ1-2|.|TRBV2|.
TGTGCCAGGACCCCCGGGGGGCTTGACTATGGCTACACCTTC
CARTPGGLDYGYTF
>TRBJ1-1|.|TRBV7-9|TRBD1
TGTGCCAGCAGCTCACCAGGACAGGTTAGAACTGAAGCTTTCTTT
CASSSPGQVRTEAFF
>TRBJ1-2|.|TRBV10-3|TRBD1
TGTGCCATCAGTGGTAACATTGGACAGGCGAGGGGCTACACCTTC
CAISGNIGQARGYTF
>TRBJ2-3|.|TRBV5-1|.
TGCGCCAGCAGCTTGGGACTTTCAACAGGGCTTAGCACAGATACGCAGTATTTT
CASSLGLSTGLSTDTQYF
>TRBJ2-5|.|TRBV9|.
TGTGCCAGCAGCGTAGGCCTGGCCGGAGCCCAGTACTTC
CASSVGLAGAQYF
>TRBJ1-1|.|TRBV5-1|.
TGCGCCAGCAGCTTGGATGCAGGGGAAGGACAGGCTTTCTTT
CASSLDAGEGQAFF
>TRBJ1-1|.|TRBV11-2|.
TGTGCCAGCAGCTTGGGAATACTTGGTGAAGCTTTCTTT
CASSLGILGEAFF
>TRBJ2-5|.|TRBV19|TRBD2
TGTGCCAGTAGTCGGGGGGGCGAAGAGACCCAGTACTTC
CASSRGGEETQYF
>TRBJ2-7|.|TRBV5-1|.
TGCGCCAGCAGTAAGGGGGGCGATTCGGCTCTTTCTCTCGAGCAGTACTTC
CASSKGGDSALSLEQYF
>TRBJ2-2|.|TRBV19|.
TGTGCCAGTAGTGCAGGGCCCGCAGGTCCCACCGGGGAGCTGTTTTTT
CASSAGPAGPTGELFF
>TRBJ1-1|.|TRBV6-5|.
TGTGCCAGCAATAAGGACAGAAACACTGAAGCTTTCTTT
CASNKDRNTEAFF
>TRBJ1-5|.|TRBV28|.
TGTGCCAGCAGACTAGGGACGGACAATCAGCCCCAGCATTTT
CASRLGTDNQPQHF
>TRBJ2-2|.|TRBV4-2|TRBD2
TGTGCCAGCAGCCAAGGAGCGGGGGTCACCGGGGAGCTGTTTTTT
CASSQGAGVTGELFF
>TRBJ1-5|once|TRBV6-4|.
TGTGCCAGCAGCACTTATAGCAATCAGCCCCAGCATTTT
CASSTYSNQPQHF
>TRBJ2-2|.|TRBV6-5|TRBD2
TGTGCCATCGGGGGGTCGGCCGGGGAGCTGTTTTTT
CAIGGSAGELFF
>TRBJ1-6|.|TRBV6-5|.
TGTGCCAGCAGTTGGGGGAATTCACCCCTCCACTTT
CASSWGNSPLHF
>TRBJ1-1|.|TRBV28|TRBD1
TGTGCCAGCACCATACAGGGGGCTACTGAAGCTTTCTTT
CASTIQGATEAFF
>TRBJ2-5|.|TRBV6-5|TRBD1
TGTGCCAGCGATACAGGGGGCTCAGGGAAGACCCAGTACTTC
CASDTGGSGKTQYF
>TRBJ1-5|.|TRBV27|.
TGTGCCAGCAGTCCACCCCATGGGCCCCAGCATTTT
CASSPPHGPQHF
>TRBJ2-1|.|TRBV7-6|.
TGTGCCAGCAGGGGAGTGAGTGGGGGGCCCCACAATGAGCAGTTCTTC
CASRGVSGGPHNEQFF
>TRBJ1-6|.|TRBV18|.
TGTGCCAGCTCACCACCGTCACAGGGAGATTCACCCCTCCACTTT
CASSPPSQGDSPLHF
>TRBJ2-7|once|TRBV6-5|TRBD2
TGTGCCAGCTCCGGGACTAGCCCATCCGAGCAGTACTTC
CASSGTSPSEQYF
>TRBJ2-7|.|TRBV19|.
TGTGCCACAAAAGGGCAGCCGAGCTCCTACGAGCAGTACTTC
CATKGQPSSYEQYF
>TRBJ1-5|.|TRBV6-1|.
TGTGCCAGCAGTGAAAAGTCCGACCAGCGGCCCCAGCATTTT
CASSEKSDQRPQHF
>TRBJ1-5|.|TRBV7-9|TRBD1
TGTGCCAGCAGCTACGGGACAGGGGATAGCAATCAGCCCCAGCATTTT
CASSYGTGDSNQPQHF
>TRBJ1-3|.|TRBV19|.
TGTGCCGCGGGACACTTCGGAAACACCATATATTTT
CAAGHFGNTIYF
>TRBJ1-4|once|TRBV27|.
TGTGCCAGCAGTGCTCCCGGGACGGGAAATGAAAAACTGTTTTTT
CASSAPGTGNEKLFF
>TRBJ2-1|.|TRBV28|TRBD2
TGTGCCATACAGCGGGGGCCCTACAATGAGCAGTTCTTC
CAIQRGPYNEQFF
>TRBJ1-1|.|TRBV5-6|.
TGTGCCAGCAGCTTGATTGACAGATCCCCTACAAACACTGAAGCTTTCTTT
CASSLIDRSPTNTEAFF
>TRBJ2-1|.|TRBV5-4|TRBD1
TGTGCCAGCAGCGACTCAGGGGGCGGCCCCCATGAGCAGTTCTTC
CASSDSGGGPHEQFF
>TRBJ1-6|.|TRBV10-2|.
TGCGCCAGCAGCACCTGGAGGGCAGGCGGGAATTCACCCCTCCACTTT
CASSTWRAGGNSPLHF
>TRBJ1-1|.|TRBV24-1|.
TGTGCCACCAGTGACGGGGGAAACACTGAAGCTTTCTTT
CATSDGGNTEAFF
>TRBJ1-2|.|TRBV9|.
TGTGCCAGCAGCGTAGACGGAGGGGGGAATGGCTACACCTTC
CASSVDGGGNGYTF
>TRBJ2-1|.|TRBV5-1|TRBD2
TGCGCCAGCAGCTCTTCTAGCGGGGGGGCCAGTGGGAATGAGCAGTTCTTC
CASSSSSGGASGNEQFF
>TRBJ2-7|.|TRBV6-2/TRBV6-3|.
TGTGCCAGCAGTTACTCTGGAGACAGGTACGAGCAGTACTTC
CASSYSGDRYEQYF
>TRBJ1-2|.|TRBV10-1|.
TGCGCCAACATGCGAGGTCTCAGCGGGCCTTGGACGGTGCGTGGCTACACCTTC
CANMRGLSGPWTVRGYTF
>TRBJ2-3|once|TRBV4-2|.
TGTGCCAGCAGCCAAGAGGCTCTAGCGACTAGCACAGATACGCAGTATTTT
CASSQEALATSTDTQYF